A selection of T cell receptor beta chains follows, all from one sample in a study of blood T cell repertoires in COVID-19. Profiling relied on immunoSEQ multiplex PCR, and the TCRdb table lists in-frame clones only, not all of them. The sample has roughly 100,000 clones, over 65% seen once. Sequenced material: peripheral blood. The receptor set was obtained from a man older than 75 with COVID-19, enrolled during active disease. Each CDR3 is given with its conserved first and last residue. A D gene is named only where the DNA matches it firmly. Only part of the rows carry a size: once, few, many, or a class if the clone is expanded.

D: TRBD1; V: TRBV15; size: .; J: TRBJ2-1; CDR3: CATSMSQGAYNEQFF; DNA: TGTGCCACCAGCATGTCCCAGGGGGCTTACAATGAGCAGTTCTTC
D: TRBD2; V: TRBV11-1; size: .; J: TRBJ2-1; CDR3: CASSSALASGRREQFF; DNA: TGTGCCAGCAGCTCTGCACTGGCTAGCGGGAGAAGGGAGCAGTTCTTC
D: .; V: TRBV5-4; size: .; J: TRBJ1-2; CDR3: CASSLLTGGVYGYTF; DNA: TGTGCCAGCAGCTTGCTCACAGGCGGAGTCTATGGCTACACCTTC
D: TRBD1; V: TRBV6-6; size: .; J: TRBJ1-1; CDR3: CASSSAGTGSTEAFF; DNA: TGTGCCAGCAGTTCGGCCGGGACAGGGAGCACTGAAGCTTTCTTT
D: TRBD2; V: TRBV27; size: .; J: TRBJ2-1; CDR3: CASREPGGYNEQFF; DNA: TGTGCCAGCAGGGAGCCGGGAGGGTACAATGAGCAGTTCTTC
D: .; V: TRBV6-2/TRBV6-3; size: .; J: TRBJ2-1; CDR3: CASSYSINGGEQFF; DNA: TGTGCCAGCAGTTACTCGATCAATGGCGGAGAGCAGTTCTTC
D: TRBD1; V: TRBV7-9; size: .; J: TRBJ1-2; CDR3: CASSPQPTGGDGYTF; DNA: TGTGCCAGCAGCCCACAGCCGACAGGGGGGGATGGCTACACCTTC
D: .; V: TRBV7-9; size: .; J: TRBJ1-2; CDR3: CASSPESYGYTF; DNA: TGTGCCAGCAGCCCCGAGAGCTATGGCTACACCTTC
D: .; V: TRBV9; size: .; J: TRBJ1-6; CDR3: CASSVERGGNSPLHF; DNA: TGTGCCAGCAGCGTAGAGAGGGGGGGTAATTCACCCCTCCACTTT
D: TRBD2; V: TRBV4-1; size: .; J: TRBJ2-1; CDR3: CASSPSRGGRDEQFF; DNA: TGCGCCAGCAGCCCCTCCCGCGGGGGGCGGGATGAGCAGTTCTTC
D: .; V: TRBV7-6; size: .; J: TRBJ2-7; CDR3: CASSPGGGVYEQYF; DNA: TGTGCCAGCAGCCCCGGAGGCGGGGTCTACGAGCAGTACTTC
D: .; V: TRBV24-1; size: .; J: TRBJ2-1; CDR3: CATSDPGLSSYNEQFF; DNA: TGTGCCACCAGTGACCCGGGACTGAGCTCCTACAATGAGCAGTTCTTC
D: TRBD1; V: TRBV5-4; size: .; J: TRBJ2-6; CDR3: CASSPKVDRAGANVLTF; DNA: TGTGCCAGCAGCCCAAAAGTAGACAGGGCTGGGGCCAACGTCCTGACTTTC
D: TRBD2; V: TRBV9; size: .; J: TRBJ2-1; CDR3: CASSFGTSGSNEQFF; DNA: TGTGCCAGCAGCTTCGGGACTAGCGGGAGCAATGAGCAGTTCTTC
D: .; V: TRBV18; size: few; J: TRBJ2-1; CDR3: CASSPSIQYNEQFF; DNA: TGTGCCAGCTCACCCTCCATTCAGTACAATGAGCAGTTCTTC
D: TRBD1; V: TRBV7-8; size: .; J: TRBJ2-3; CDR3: CASSFGDRVTDTQYF; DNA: TGTGCCAGCAGCTTCGGGGACAGGGTCACAGATACGCAGTATTTT
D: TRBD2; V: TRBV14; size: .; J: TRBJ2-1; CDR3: CASSQVAGVGSYNEQFF; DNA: TGTGCCAGCAGCCAAGTAGCGGGGGTTGGGTCCTACAATGAGCAGTTCTTC
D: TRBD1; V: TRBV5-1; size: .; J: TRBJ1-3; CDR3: CASSPRTGSGNTIYF; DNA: TGCGCCAGCAGCCCAAGGACAGGATCGGGAAACACCATATATTTT
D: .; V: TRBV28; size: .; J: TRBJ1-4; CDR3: CASSEGRTGNEKLFF; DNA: TGTGCCAGCAGTGAGGGTAGGACCGGCAATGAAAAACTGTTTTTT
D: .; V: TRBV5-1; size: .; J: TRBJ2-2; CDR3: CASSFGLSNTGELFF; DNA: TGCGCCAGCAGCTTTGGGCTGTCGAACACCGGGGAGCTGTTTTTT
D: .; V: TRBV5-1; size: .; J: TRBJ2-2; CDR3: CASSPLRATGELFF; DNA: TGCGCCAGCAGCCCCTTGAGGGCCACCGGGGAGCTGTTTTTT
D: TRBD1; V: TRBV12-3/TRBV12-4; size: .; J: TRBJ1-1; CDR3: CASRGLMNTEAFF; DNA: TGTGCCAGTAGGGGGCTCATGAACACTGAAGCTTTCTTT